This T cell receptor (beta chain) was sequenced during a study of T cells of healthy individuals. TCRdb processed the 5' RACE reads anew with MiXCR; each CDR3 protein has one entry. Of tens of thousands of distinct CDR3 sequences listed, roughly 14% are singletons. The sequence derives from a human donor in good health.

CDR3 residues: CASSRIRDSTGELFF. In DNA form, the CDR3 reads TGTGCCAGTAGTAGAATCCGGGACAGCACCGGGGAGCTGTTTTTT. This rearrangement joins TRBV19 to TRBJ2-2; 7 bases align to TRBD1. Looked up from germline, CDR1 is LNHDA and CDR2 is SQIVND (reference sequence). J lost 4 bases, V lost 4 bases, and 6 bases had no gene match. This CDR3 is 15 amino acids long.